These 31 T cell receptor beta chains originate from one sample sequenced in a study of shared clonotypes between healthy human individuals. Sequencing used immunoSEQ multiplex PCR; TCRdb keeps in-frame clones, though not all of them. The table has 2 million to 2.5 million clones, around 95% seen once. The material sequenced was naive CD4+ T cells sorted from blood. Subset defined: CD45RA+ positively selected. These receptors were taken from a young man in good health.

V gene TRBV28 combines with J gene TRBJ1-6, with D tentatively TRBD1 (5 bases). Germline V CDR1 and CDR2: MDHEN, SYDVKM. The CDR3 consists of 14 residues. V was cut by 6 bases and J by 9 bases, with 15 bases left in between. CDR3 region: CASSPGVRVSPLHF. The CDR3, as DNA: TGTGCCAGCAGCCCGGGGGTGCGGGTTTCACCCCTCCACTTT. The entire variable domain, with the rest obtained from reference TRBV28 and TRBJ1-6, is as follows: DVKVTQSSRYLVKRTGEKVFLECVQDMDHENMFWYRQDPGLGLRLIYFSYDVKMKEKGDIPEGYSVSREKKERFSLILESASTNQTSMYLCASSPGVRVSPLHFGNGTRLTVT.

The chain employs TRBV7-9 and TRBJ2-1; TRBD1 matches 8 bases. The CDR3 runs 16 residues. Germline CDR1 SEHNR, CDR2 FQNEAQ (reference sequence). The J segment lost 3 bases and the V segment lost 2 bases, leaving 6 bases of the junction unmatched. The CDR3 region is CASSLFYGQGYNEQFF. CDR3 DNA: TGTGCCAGCAGCTTATTCTATGGACAGGGCTACAATGAGCAGTTCTTC.

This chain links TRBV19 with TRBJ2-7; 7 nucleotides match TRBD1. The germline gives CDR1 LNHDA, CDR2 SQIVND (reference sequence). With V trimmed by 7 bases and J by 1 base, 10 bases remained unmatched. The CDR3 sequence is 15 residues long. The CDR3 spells CASTQGERGSYEQYF. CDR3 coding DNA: TGTGCCAGTACCCAGGGGGAAAGAGGATCCTACGAGCAGTACTTC.

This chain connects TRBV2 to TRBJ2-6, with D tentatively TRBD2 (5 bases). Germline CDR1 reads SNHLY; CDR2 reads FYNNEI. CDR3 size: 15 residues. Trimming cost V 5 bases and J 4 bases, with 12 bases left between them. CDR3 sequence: CASSPEGVGANVLTF. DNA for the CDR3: TGTGCCAGCAGTCCAGAGGGTGTAGGGGCCAACGTCCTGACTTTC. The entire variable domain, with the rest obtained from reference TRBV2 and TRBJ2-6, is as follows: EPEVTQTPSHQVTQMGQEVILRCVPISNHLYFYWYRQILGQKVEFLVSFYNNEISEKSEIFDDQFSVERPDGSNFTLKIRSTKLEDSAMYFCASSPEGVGANVLTFGAGSRLTVL.

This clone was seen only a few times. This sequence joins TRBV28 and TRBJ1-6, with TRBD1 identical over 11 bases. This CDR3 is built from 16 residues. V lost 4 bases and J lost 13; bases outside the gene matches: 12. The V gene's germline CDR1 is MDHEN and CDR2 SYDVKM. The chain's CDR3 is CASSSPPGQGGWPLHF. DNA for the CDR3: TGTGCCAGCAGTTCGCCCCCGGGACAGGGGGGCTGGCCCCTCCACTTT.

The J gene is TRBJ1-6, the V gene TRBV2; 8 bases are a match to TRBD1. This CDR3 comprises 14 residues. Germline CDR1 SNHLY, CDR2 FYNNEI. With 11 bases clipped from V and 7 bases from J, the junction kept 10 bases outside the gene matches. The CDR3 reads CAGSGTGQNSPLHF. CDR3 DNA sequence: TGTGCCGGAAGCGGGACAGGACAAAATTCACCCCTCCACTTT.

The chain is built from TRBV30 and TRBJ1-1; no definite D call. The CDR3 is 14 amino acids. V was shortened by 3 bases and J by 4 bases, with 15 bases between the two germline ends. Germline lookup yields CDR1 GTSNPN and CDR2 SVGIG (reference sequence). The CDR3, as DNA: TGTGCCTGGAGGTCAAGGGCGAAAGTCACTGAAGCTTTCTTT. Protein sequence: CAWRSRAKVTEAFF. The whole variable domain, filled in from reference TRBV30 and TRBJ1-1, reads SQTIHQWPATLVQPVGSPLSLECTVEGTSNPNLYWYRQAAGRGLQLLFYSVGIGQISSEVPQNLSASRPQDRQFILSSKKLLLSDSGFYLCAWRSRAKVTEAFFGQGTRLTVV.

CDR3 DNA: TGTGCCAGCAGGGAGACTCGGGACAGGGTGTATCAAGAGACCCAGTACTTC. Translated: CASRETRDRVYQETQYF. The rearrangement uses TRBV2 and TRBJ2-5; 9 bases align to TRBD1. The CDR3 sequence is 17 residues long. J lost 2 bases, V lost 6 bases, and 13 bases had no gene match. Per the germline V gene, CDR1 is SNHLY and CDR2 is FYNNEI.

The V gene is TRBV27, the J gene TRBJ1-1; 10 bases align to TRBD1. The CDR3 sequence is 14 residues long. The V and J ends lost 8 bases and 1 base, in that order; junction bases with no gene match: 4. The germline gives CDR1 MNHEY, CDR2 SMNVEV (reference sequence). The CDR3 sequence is CASGRDRGNTEAFF. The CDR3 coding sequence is TGTGCCAGCGGCCGGGACAGGGGGAACACTGAAGCTTTCTTT.

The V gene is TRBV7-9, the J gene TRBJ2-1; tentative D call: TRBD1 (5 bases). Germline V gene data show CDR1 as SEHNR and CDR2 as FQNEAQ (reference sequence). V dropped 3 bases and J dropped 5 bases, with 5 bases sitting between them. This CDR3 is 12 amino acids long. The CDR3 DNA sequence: TGTGCCAGCAGCTTGACAGACAATGAGCAGTTCTTC. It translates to CASSLTDNEQFF.

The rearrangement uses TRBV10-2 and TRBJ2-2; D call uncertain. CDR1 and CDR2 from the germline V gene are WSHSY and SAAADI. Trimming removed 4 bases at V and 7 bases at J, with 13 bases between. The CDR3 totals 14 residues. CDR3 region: CASSVKGPGGELFF. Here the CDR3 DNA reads TGCGCCAGCAGTGTTAAAGGGCCCGGCGGGGAGCTGTTTTTT.

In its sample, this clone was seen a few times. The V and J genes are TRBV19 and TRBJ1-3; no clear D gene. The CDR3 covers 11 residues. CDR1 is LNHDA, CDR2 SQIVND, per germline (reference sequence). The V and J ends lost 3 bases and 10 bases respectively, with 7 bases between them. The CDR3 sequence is CASSILGTIYF. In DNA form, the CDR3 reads TGTGCCAGTAGTATCCTCGGGACCATATATTTT.

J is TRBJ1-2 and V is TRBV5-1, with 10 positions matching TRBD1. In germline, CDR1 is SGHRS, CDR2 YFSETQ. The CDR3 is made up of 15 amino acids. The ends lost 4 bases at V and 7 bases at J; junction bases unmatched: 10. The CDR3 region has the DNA TGCGCCAGCAGCCCCGGGACAGGGGAGGGCCGTGGCTACACCTTC. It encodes CASSPGTGEGRGYTF.

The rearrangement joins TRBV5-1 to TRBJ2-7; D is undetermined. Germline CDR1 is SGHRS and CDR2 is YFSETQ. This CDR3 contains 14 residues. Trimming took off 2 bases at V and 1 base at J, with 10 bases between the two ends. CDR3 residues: CASSLPETSYEQYF. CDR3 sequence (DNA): TGCGCCAGCAGCTTACCAGAAACTTCCTACGAGCAGTACTTC.

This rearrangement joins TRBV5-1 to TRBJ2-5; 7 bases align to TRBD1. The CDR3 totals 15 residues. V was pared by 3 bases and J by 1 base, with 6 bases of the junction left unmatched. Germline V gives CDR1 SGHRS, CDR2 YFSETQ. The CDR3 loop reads CASSYSQGVQETQYF. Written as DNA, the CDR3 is TGCGCCAGCAGCTACTCCCAGGGGGTCCAAGAGACCCAGTACTTC.

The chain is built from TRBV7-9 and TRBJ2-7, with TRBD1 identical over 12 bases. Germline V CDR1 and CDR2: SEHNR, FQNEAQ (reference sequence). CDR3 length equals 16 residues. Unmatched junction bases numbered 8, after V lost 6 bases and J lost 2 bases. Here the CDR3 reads CASRGQGASNPYEQYF. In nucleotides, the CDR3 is TGTGCCAGCAGGGGACAGGGGGCTAGCAACCCCTACGAGCAGTACTTC.

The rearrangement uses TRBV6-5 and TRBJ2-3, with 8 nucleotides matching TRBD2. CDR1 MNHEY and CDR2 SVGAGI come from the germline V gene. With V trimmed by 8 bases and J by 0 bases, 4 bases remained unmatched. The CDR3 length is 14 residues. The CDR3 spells CASQRGKSTDTQYF. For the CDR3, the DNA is TGTGCCAGCCAGCGGGGGAAGAGCACAGATACGCAGTATTTT.

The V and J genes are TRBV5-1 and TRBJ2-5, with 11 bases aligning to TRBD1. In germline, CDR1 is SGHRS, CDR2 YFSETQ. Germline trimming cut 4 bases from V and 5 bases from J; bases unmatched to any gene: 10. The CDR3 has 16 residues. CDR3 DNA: TGCGCCAGCAGCCCAGGGACAGGGGGATCTGGGGAGACCCAGTACTTC. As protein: CASSPGTGGSGETQYF.

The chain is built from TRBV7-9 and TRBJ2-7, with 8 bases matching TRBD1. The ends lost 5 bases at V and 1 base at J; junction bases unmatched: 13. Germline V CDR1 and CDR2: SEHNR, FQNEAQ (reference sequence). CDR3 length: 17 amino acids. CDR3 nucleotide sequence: TGTGCCAGCAGCCCTCACTTCAGGGGGCGTGTATCCTACGAGCAGTACTTC. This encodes CASSPHFRGRVSYEQYF.

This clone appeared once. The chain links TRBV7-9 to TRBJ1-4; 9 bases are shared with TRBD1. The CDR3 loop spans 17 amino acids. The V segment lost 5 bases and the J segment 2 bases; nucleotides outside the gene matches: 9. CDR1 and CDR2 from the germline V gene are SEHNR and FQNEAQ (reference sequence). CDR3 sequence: CASSPGTGRRTNEKLFF. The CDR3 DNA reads TGTGCCAGCAGCCCCGGGACAGGGAGACGGACTAATGAAAAACTGTTTTTT.

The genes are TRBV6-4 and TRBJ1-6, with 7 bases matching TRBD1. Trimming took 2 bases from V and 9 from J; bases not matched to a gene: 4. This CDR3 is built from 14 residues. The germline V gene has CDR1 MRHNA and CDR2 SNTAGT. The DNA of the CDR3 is TGTGCCAGCAGTGACAAGGGGGCTAGTTCACCCCTCCACTTT. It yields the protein CASSDKGASSPLHF.

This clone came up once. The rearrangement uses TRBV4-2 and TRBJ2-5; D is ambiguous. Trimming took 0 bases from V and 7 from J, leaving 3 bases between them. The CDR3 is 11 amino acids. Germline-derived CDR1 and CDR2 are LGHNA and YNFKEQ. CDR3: CASSQEGTQYF. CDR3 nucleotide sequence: TGTGCCAGCAGCCAAGAAGGGACCCAGTACTTC.

CDR3 DNA: TGTGCCAGCAGCCCGAGCTCTGGAAACACCATATATTTT. Translated: CASSPSSGNTIYF. The chain links TRBV28 to TRBJ1-3; the D is unclear. There are 13 residues in the CDR3. In germline, CDR1 is MDHEN, CDR2 SYDVKM. Trimming took off 6 bases at V and 0 bases at J, with 6 bases between the two ends.

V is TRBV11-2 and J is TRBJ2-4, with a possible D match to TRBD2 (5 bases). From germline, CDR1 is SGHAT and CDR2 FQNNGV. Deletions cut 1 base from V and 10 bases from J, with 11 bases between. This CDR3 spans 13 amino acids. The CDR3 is CASSLGEREIQYF. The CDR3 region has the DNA TGTGCCAGCAGCTTAGGAGAAAGGGAGATTCAGTACTTC.

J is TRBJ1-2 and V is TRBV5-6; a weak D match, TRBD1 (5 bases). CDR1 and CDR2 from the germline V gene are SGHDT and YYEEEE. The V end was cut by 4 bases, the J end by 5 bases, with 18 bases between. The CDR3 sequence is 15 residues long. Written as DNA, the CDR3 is TGTGCCAGCAGCACTCAGACAGCCCTCTCTTATGGCTACACCTTC. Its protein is CASSTQTALSYGYTF.

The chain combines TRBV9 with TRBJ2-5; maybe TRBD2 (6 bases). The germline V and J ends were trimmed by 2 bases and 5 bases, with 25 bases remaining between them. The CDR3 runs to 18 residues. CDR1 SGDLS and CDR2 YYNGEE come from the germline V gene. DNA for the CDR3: TGTGCCAGCAGCGTCGGGGGTGGGCTAGCTCTAGCCCCCGAGACCCAGTACTTC. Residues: CASSVGGGLALAPETQYF.

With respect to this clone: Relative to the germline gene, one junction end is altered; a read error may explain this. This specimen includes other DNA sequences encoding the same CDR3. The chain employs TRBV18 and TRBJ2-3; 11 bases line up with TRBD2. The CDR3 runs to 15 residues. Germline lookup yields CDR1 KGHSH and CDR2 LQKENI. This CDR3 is CASSPLAGDTDTQYF. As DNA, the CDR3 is TGTGCCAGCTCGCCACTAGCGGGGGATACAGATACGCAGTATTTT. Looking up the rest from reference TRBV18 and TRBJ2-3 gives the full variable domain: NAGVMQNPRHLVRRRGQEARLRCSPMKGHSHVYWYRQLPEEGLKFMVYLQKENIIDESGMPKERFSAEFPKEGPSILRIQQVVRGDSAAYFCASSPLAGDTDTQYFGPGTRLTVL.

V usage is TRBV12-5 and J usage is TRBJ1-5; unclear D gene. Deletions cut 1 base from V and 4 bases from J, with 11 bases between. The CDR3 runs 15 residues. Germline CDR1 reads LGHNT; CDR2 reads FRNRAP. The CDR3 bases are TGTGCTAGTGGTTTGGGCTTCACAGTTAATCAGCCCCAGCATTTT. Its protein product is CASGLGFTVNQPQHF.

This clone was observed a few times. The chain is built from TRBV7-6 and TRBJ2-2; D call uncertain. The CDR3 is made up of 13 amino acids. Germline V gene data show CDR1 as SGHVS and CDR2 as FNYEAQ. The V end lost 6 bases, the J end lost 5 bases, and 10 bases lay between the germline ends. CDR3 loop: CASSSRWTGELFF. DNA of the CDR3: TGTGCCAGCAGTTCTCGTTGGACCGGGGAGCTGTTTTTT.

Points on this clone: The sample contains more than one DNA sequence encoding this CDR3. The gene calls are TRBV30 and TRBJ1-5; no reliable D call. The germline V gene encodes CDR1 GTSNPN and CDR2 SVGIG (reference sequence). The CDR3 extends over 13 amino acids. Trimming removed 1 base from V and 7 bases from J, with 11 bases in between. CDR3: CAWSGGVRQPQHF. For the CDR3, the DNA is TGTGCCTGGAGTGGGGGTGTTCGCCAGCCCCAGCATTTT.

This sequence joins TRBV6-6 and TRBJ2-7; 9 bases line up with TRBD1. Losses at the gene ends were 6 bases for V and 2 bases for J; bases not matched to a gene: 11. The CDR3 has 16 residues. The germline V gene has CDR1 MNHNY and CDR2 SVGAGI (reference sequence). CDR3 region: CASSVRLRTGAYEQYF. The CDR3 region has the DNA TGTGCCAGCAGCGTCAGACTAAGGACAGGGGCCTACGAGCAGTACTTC.